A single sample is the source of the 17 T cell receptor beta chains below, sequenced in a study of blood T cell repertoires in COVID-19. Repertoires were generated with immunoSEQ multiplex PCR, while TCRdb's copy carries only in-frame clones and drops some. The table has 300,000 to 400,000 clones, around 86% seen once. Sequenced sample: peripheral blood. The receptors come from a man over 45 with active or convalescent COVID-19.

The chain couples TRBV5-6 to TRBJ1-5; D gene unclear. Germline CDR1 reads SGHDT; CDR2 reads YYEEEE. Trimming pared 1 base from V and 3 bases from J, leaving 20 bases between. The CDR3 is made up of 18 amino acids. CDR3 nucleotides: TGTGCCAGCAGCTTGTACCACCGCCTCACTACTTTCAATCAGCCCCAGCATTTT. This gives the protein CASSLYHRLTTFNQPQHF.

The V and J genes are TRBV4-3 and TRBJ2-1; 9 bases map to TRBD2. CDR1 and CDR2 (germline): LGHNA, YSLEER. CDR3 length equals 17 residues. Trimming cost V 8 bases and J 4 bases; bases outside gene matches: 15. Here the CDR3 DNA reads TGCGCCAGCTCGAAAGAAACCCCTAGCGGGGCTTACAATGAGCAGTTCTTC. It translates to CASSKETPSGAYNEQFF.

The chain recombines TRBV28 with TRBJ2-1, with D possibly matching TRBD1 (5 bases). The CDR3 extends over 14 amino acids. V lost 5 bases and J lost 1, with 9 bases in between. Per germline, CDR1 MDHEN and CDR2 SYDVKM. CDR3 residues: CASSEDSSYNEQFF. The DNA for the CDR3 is TGTGCCAGCAGTGAAGACAGTTCCTACAATGAGCAGTTCTTC.

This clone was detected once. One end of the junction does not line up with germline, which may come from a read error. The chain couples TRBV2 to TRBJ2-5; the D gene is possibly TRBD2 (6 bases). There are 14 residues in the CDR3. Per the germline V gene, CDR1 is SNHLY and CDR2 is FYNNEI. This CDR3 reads CASREGFGGETQYF. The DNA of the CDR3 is TGTGCCAGCAGGGAAGGATTCGGGGGTGAGACCCAGTACTTC.

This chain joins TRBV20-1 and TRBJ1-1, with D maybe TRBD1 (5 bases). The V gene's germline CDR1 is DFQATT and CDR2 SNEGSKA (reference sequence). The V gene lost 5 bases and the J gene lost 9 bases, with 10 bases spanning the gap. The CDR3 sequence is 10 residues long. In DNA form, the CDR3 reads TGCAGTGCTTTGGACATTCAAGCTTTCTTT. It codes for CSALDIQAFF.

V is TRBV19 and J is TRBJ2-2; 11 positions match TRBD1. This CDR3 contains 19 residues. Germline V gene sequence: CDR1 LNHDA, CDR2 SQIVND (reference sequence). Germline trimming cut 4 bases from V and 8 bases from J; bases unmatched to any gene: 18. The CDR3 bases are TGTGCCAGTAGTACGGGACAGGGGGGCGGCGAAACACCCCCGGGGGAGCTGTTTTTT. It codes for CASSTGQGGGETPPGELFF. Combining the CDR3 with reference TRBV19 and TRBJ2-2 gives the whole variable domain DGGITQSPKYLFRKEGQNVTLSCEQNLNHDAMYWYRQDPGQGLRLIYYSQIVNDFQKGDIAEGYSVSREKKESFPLTVTSAQKNPTAFYLCASSTGQGGGETPPGELFFGEGSRLTVL.

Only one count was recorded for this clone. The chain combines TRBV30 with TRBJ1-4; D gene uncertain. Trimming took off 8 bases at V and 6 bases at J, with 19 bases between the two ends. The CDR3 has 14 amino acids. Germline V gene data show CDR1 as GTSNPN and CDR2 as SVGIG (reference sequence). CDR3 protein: CARSASLFDEKLFF. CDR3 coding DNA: TGTGCCCGCAGTGCGAGCCTCTTTGATGAAAAACTGTTTTTT.

CDR3 bases: TGTGCCAGCACCGCAGCGGGGACCTACGAGCAGTACTTC. Translation gives CASTAAGTYEQYF. The rearrangement uses TRBV28 and TRBJ2-7; 7 nucleotides line up with TRBD2. The CDR3 totals 13 residues. After removal of 7 bases from V and 2 bases from J, the junction contained 5 bases not matched to a gene. Germline lookup yields CDR1 MDHEN and CDR2 SYDVKM.

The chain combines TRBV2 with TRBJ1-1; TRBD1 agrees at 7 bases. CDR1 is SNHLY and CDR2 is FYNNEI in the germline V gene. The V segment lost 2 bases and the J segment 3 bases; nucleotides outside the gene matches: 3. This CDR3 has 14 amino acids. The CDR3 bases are TGTGCCAGCAGTGAATTAGGGGGCTACACTGAAGCTTTCTTT. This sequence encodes CASSELGGYTEAFF.

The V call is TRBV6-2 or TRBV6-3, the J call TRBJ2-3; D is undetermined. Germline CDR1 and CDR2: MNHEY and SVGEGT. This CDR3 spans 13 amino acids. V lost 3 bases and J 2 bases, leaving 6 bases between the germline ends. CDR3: CASSYGPTDTQYF. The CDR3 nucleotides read TGTGCCAGCAGTTATGGGCCCACAGATACGCAGTATTTT.

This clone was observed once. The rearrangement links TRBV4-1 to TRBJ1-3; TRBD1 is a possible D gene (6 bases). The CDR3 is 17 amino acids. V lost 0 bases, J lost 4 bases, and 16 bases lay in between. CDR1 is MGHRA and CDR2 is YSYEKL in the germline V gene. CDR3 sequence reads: CASSQDGGSSPGNTIYF. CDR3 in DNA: TGCGCCAGCAGCCAAGATGGGGGCAGTAGCCCGGGAAACACCATATATTTT.

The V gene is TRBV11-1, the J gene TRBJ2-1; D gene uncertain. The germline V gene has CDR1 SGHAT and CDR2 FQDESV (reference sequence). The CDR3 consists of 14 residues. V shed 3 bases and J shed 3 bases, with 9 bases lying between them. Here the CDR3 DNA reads TGTGCCAGCAGCTTGGCTAGAGTCTACAATGAGCAGTTCTTC. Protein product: CASSLARVYNEQFF.

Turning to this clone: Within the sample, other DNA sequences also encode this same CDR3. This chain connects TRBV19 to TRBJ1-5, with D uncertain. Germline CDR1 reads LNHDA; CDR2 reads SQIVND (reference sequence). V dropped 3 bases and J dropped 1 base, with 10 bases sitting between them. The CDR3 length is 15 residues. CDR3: CASSISAGSNQPQHF. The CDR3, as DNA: TGTGCCAGTAGTATTAGTGCGGGGAGCAATCAGCCCCAGCATTTT.

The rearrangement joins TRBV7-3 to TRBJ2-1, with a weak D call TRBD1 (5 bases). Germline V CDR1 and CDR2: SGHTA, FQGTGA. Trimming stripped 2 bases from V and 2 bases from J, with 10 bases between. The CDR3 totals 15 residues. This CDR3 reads CASSLWGGPYNEQFF. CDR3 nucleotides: TGTGCCAGCAGCTTATGGGGCGGACCCTACAATGAGCAGTTCTTC.

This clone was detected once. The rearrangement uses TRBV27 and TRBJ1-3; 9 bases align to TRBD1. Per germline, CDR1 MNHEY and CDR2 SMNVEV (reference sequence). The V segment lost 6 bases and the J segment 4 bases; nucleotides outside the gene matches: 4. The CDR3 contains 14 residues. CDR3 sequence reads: CASRKQGAGNTIYF. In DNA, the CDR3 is TGTGCCAGCAGAAAACAGGGGGCGGGAAACACCATATATTTT.

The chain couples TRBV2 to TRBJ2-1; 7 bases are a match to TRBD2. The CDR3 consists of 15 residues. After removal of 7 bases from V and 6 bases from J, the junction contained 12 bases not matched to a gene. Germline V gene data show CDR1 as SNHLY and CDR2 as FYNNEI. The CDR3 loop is CASNPTSTALNEQFF. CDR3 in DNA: TGTGCCAGCAATCCGACTAGCACAGCCCTCAATGAGCAGTTCTTC.

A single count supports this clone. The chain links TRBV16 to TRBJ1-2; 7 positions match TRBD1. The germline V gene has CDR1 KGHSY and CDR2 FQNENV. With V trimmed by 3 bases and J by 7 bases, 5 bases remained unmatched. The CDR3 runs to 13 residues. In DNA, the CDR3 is TGTGCCAGCAGCCAGCAGGGGGAGAGTGGCTACACCTTC. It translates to CASSQQGESGYTF.